The next 18 T cell receptor beta chains were all read from a single sample in a study of regulatory T cells in long-lasting Graves disease. Time point here: newly diagnosed GD, antithyroid drugs for less than 3 months. RNA extracted from PBMCs served as the sequencing template. Both iRepertoire HTBI primers and Arm-PCR of CDR3 regions were used to build the TCR beta libraries. MiXCR was run by TCRdb on the multiplex PCR reads, yielding one entry per CDR3 protein. Here the sample spans fewer than 450,000 distinct CDR3 sequences, 15% being singletons. This sample was shared with a second study, whose subject was T cells in Graves' hyperthyroidism and ophthalmopathy.

This material consisted of peripheral blood mononuclear cells (PBMCs), taken at new diagnosis, from a patient treated with antithyroid drugs. These TCRs come from a middle-aged woman with Graves disease.

In its sample, this clonotype was seen a few times. The rearrangement links TRBV7-9 to TRBJ1-4; possibly TRBD1 for D (5 bases). The germline gives CDR1 SEHNR, CDR2 FQNEAQ (reference sequence). The V end was cut by 4 bases, the J end by 5 bases, with 11 bases between. This CDR3 region has 14 residues. CDR3: CASSSDKKNEKLFF. CDR3 nucleotides: TGTGCCAGCAGCTCGGACAAGAAGAATGAAAAACTGTTTTTT.

This clonotype has at least ten counts. The chain couples TRBV12-3 or TRBV12-4 to TRBJ2-2; unclear D gene. Trimming left V 3 bases short and J 7 bases short, with 9 bases between. The CDR3 runs 13 residues. This CDR3 is CASSLGAGGELFF. In nucleotides, the CDR3 is TGTGCCAGCAGTTTGGGTGCCGGCGGGGAGCTGTTTTTT.

This clonotype came up many times. This chain connects TRBV11-3 to TRBJ2-7, with D perhaps matching TRBD2 (6 bases). Looked up from germline, CDR1 is SGHNT and CDR2 is YENEEA. Trimming cost V 1 base and J 2 bases, with 18 bases left between them. CDR3 size: 17 residues. The CDR3 DNA reads TGTGCCAGCAGCTTAGTTGTTCGGCGGGACCATACCTACGAGCAGTACTTC. Residues: CASSLVVRRDHTYEQYF.

Worth noting for this clonotype: A read error is likely here: a far larger clone is one base away. J is TRBJ2-1 and V is TRBV11-3; 11 bases are a match to TRBD2. There are 15 residues in the CDR3. The germline CDR1 and CDR2 sequences are SGHNT and YENEEA. CDR3 sequence reads: CAGSSTSGRLNEQFF. The CDR3 region has the DNA TGTGCCGGCAGCTCCACTAGCGGGAGATTGAATGAGCAGTTCTTC.

The chain links TRBV5-1 to TRBJ2-1, with TRBD2 identical over 8 bases. Germline V gives CDR1 SGHRS, CDR2 YFSETQ. V shed 2 bases and J 10 bases; nucleotides not matched to a gene: 5. The CDR3 contains 13 residues. The CDR3 region is CASSFELAVEQFF. The DNA for the CDR3 is TGCGCCAGCAGCTTCGAACTAGCGGTAGAGCAGTTCTTC.

The table lists this clonotype with many counts. The rearrangement joins TRBV29-1 to TRBJ2-1; the match to TRBD2 covers 8 bases. This CDR3 region has 13 residues. The trim removed 6 bases at V and 15 bases at J, leaving 16 bases unmatched. Germline V gene sequence: CDR1 SQVTM, CDR2 ANQGSEA. The CDR3 spells CSVIGTSGRTRFF. In DNA, the CDR3 is TGCAGCGTGATCGGTACTAGCGGTAGAACGCGGTTCTTC.

This clonotype has just a few counts. The genes are TRBV12-3 or TRBV12-4 and TRBJ2-7; D call uncertain. The CDR3 length is 15 residues. Trimming removed 5 bases from V and 5 bases from J, with 19 bases in between. CDR3 loop: CASSPPAPSSHEQYF. The CDR3 DNA is TGTGCCAGCAGTCCGCCCGCGCCCAGTTCGCACGAGCAGTACTTC.

The rearrangement joins TRBV4-1 to TRBJ2-3; tentatively, D is TRBD2 (6 bases). V shed 2 bases and J shed 4 bases, with 16 bases lying between them. This CDR3 comprises 16 residues. Germline V lookup: CDR1 MGHRA, CDR2 YSYEKL. The CDR3 region has the DNA TGCGCCAGCAGCCAACTCACGCTGCGGGGCCCAGATACGCAGTATTTT. The encoded protein is CASSQLTLRGPDTQYF.

This clonotype has only a few counts. This rearrangement joins TRBV20-1 to TRBJ2-7, with 13 bases identical to TRBD2. Looked up from germline, CDR1 is DFQATT and CDR2 is SNEGSKA (reference sequence). CDR3 length: 13 residues. V was clipped by 4 bases and J by 6 bases; unmatched bases: 3. CDR3 loop: CSATGLAGTEQYF. The CDR3 coding sequence is TGCAGTGCTACGGGACTAGCGGGAACCGAGCAGTACTTC.

A few counts support this clonotype. A much larger clone differs by one base, so this may be a read error. Without the conserved terminal phenylalanine or tryptophan, this CDR3 likely stems from a read error. This chain links TRBV5-8 with TRBJ1-2; D ambiguous. This CDR3 contains 18 residues. The V end lost 1 base, the J end lost 4 bases, and 23 bases lay between the germline ends. CDR1 and CDR2 (germline): SGHTS, YDEGEE. The CDR3 sequence is CASSLPEIRTFKSYGYTL. The CDR3, as DNA: TGTGCCAGCAGCTTGCCAGAGATCCGGACCTTCAAGTCCTATGGCTACACCCTC.

This clonotype came up many times. DNA for the CDR3: TGTGCCAGCAGCCAAGTGGTAGATACGCAGTATTTT. Amino acid sequence: CASSQVVDTQYF. This chain joins TRBV3-1 and TRBJ2-3; D remains ambiguous. The CDR3 sequence is 12 residues long. The germline V and J ends were trimmed by 1 base and 5 bases, with 4 bases remaining between them. Germline V lookup: CDR1 LGHDT, CDR2 YNNKEL (reference sequence).

A few counts support this clonotype. In DNA, the CDR3 is TGTGCCAGTAGTGTCCGCTCAGCGGCAGATACGCAGTATTTT. It yields the protein CASSVRSAADTQYF. The V call is TRBV19, the J call TRBJ2-3, with D tentatively TRBD2 (5 bases). Trimming stripped 5 bases from V and 4 bases from J, with 13 bases between. Germline CDR1 reads LNHDA; CDR2 reads SQIVND (reference sequence). This CDR3 has 14 residues.

This clonotype came up many times. The chain links TRBV6-2 or TRBV6-3 to TRBJ2-1, with TRBD2 identical over 7 bases. The V gene end was trimmed by 0 bases and the J gene end by 1 base; junction bases not matched to a gene: 6. This CDR3 is built from 17 residues. Germline assignment: CDR1 MNHEY and CDR2 SVGEGT. CDR3 residues: CASSYSGGPSSYNEQFF. CDR3 in DNA: TGTGCCAGCAGTTACTCGGGAGGGCCTAGTTCCTACAATGAGCAGTTCTTC.

This chain joins TRBV7-6 and TRBJ2-5; no definite D call. Trimming removed 8 bases from V and 5 bases from J, with 21 bases in between. This CDR3 has 15 residues. Germline V gives CDR1 SGHVS, CDR2 FNYEAQ. Here the CDR3 DNA reads TGTGCCAGCCTTCCAGCAGCTTGGGAAGGGGAGACCCAGTACTTC. Protein: CASLPAAWEGETQYF.

V is TRBV7-9 and J is TRBJ1-1; possible D gene TRBD1, 6 bases. The germline V gene encodes CDR1 SEHNR and CDR2 FQNEAQ (reference sequence). The CDR3 has 16 residues. V lost 7 bases and J lost 5, with 23 bases in between. This chain's CDR3 is CASTLGAGEFETEAFF. CDR3 DNA: TGTGCCAGCACCCTGGGGGCAGGGGAATTTGAAACTGAAGCTTTCTTT.

This clonotype was counted ten times or more. The chain couples TRBV3-1 to TRBJ2-7; D unresolved. The CDR3 spans 12 residues. V dropped 3 bases and J dropped 2 bases, with 5 bases sitting between them. CDR1 LGHDT and CDR2 YNNKEL come from the germline V gene (reference sequence). DNA for the CDR3: TGTGCCAGCAGCCACGAGCCCTACGAGCAGTACTTC. Translated: CASSHEPYEQYF.

As concerns this clonotype: A much larger clone lies one base from this, so it may be a read error. The V gene is TRBV7-2, the J gene TRBJ1-2; D is unresolved. Trimming removed 9 bases at V and 2 bases at J, with 19 bases between. Germline lookup yields CDR1 SGHTA and CDR2 FQGNSA. This CDR3 spans 15 amino acids. This CDR3 is CARSLTGSQNYGYTF. In DNA, the CDR3 is TGTGCCAGGAGCCTAACGGGCAGCCAAAACTATGGCTACACCTTC.

The chain has TRBV28 and TRBJ2-7, with no clear D. This CDR3 is 15 amino acids long. Germline CDR1 is MDHEN and CDR2 is SYDVKM. Trimming shortened V by 5 bases and J by 2 bases, and 16 bases separated the two germline ends. CDR3 in amino acids: CASSPARQPPYEQYF. CDR3 in DNA: TGTGCCAGCAGTCCCGCCCGGCAGCCCCCCTACGAGCAGTACTTC.